The rows below give T cell receptor beta chains drawn from one sample of a study of shared clonotypes between healthy human individuals. Clones were sequenced by immunoSEQ multiplex PCR, and TCRdb holds only the in-frame ones, with some missing. The data hold about 1 million clones, with about 75% observed a single time. Sequencing used memory CD4+ T cells sorted from blood. The receptor set was obtained from a man between 18 and 35 years old in good health. Each CDR3 is given with its conserved first and last residue. Each record gives: V gene, D gene, CDR3 length, clone size, J gene, CDR3 DNA, CDR3 protein. D genes are given only for firm matches. Not every row has a clone size; where given, it reads once, few, many or a size class.

TRBV19,-,14,few,TRBJ1-2,TGTGCCAGTAGTGTACAGGGAGATCTCTATGGCTACACCTTC,CASSVQGDLYGYTF
TRBV9,TRBD2,16,-,TRBJ2-2,TGTGCCAGCAGCGTAGACGCGGGAGGGAACACCGGGGAGCTGTTTTTT,CASSVDAGGNTGELFF
TRBV5-1,TRBD2,18,-,TRBJ2-1,TGCGCCAGCAGCACCACACTAGCGGGAGGGCCTGGTGGTAATGAGCAGTTCTTC,CASSTTLAGGPGGNEQFF
TRBV6-6,-,14,-,TRBJ1-2,TGTGCCAGCATCGCGACCCAGGCCACCTATGGCTACACCTTC,CASIATQATYGYTF
TRBV4-1,-,15,-,TRBJ2-6,TGCGCCAGCAGCCACTTGAGGGCTGGGGCCAACGTCCTGACTTTC,CASSHLRAGANVLTF
TRBV7-9,-,11,-,TRBJ1-1,TGTGCCAGCGGTAGTGTTTCACCGACGATCTTT,CASGSVSPTIF
TRBV7-8,-,13,-,TRBJ1-1,TGTGCCAGCAGCCTACAGTCCTACACTGAAGCTTTCTTT,CASSLQSYTEAFF
TRBV5-1,TRBD1,15,few,TRBJ1-1,TGCGCCAGCAGTCCTGAGACAGGGGGCAACACTGAAGCTTTCTTT,CASSPETGGNTEAFF
TRBV4-1,-,13,few,TRBJ1-6,TGCGCCAGCAGCCAAGATTTAGGATTACCCCTCCACTTT,CASSQDLGLPLHF
TRBV28,-,15,-,TRBJ1-5,TGTGCCAGCAGTGTCCGAGGGGGAGGCAATCAGCCCCAGCATTTT,CASSVRGGGNQPQHF
TRBV29-1,-,16,few,TRBJ2-6,TGCAGCGTGAGCAACCCAGGGTCATCTGGGGCCAACGTCCTGACTTTC,CSVSNPGSSGANVLTF
TRBV18,-,15,-,TRBJ2-5,TGTGCCAGCTCACCCCTGGCGGGGTCCCAAGAGACCCAGTACTTC,CASSPLAGSQETQYF
TRBV30,-,11,-,TRBJ1-1,TGTGCCTGGAACAGGAACACTGAAGCTTTCTTT,CAWNRNTEAFF
TRBV30,-,14,-,TRBJ2-1,TGTGCCTGGAGCCGGGATTCCGGGTACAATGAGCAGTTCTTC,CAWSRDSGYNEQFF
TRBV9,-,15,-,TRBJ2-7,TGTGCCAGCAGCGTAGGCCAGGTCAGCTCCTACGAGCAGTACTTC,CASSVGQVSSYEQYF
TRBV4-3,TRBD2,16,-,TRBJ2-2,TGCGCCAGCAGCCAAAGCGGGGACTCCTACACCGGGGAGCTGTTTTTT,CASSQSGDSYTGELFF
TRBV19,-,12,-,TRBJ2-5,TGTGCCAGTAGTATCGCTGGAGAGACCCAGTACTTC,CASSIAGETQYF
TRBV2,-,14,few,TRBJ1-6,TGTGCCAGCAATCAGGGGTTTAACAATTCACCCCTCCACTTT,CASNQGFNNSPLHF
TRBV11-2,-,14,-,TRBJ2-2,TGTGCCAGCAGCTTAGGCAGGGGCACCGGGGAGCTGTTTTTT,CASSLGRGTGELFF
TRBV28,TRBD1,13,-,TRBJ2-7,TGTGCCAGCATCTTTTCAGGGGGCAACGAGCAGTACTTC,CASIFSGGNEQYF
TRBV2,TRBD2,15,-,TRBJ2-3,TGTGCCAGCACTCCGCTAGCGGGAGTTGCAGATACGCAGTATTTT,CASTPLAGVADTQYF